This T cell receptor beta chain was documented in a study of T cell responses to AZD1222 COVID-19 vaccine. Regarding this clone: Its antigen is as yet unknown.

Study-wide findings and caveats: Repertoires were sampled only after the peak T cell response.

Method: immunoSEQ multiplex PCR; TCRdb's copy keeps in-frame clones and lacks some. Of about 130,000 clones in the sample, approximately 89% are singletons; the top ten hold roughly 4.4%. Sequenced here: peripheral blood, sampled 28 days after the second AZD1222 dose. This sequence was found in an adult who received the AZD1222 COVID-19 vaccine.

The CDR3 protein is CASSPQVIALSNQPQHF. The CDR3 DNA is TGTGCCAGCAGTCCCCAGGTTATAGCCCTTAGCAATCAGCCCCAGCATTTT. The chain joins TRBV27 to TRBJ1-5; D is unclear. The CDR3 contains 17 residues. Per germline, CDR1 MNHEY and CDR2 SMNVEV (reference sequence). V lost 5 bases to trimming and J lost 0 bases, with 17 bases between them.